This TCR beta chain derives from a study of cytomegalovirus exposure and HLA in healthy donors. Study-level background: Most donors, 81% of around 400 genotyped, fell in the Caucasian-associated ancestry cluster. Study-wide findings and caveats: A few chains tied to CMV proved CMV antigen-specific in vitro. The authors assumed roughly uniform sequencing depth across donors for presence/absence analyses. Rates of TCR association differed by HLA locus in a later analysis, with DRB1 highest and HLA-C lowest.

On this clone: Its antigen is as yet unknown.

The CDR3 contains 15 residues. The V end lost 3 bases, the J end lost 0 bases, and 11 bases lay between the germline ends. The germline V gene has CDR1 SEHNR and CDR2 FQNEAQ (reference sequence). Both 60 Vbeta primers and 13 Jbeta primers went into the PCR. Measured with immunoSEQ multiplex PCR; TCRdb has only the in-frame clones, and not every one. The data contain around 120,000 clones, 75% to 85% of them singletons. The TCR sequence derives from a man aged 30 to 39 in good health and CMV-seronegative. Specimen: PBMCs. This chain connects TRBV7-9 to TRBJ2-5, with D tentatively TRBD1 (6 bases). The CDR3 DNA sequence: TGTGCCAGCAGCTTTACGGGACAAGACCAAGAGACCCAGTACTTC. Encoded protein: CASSFTGQDQETQYF.